Listed below are T cell receptor beta chains from one sample, sequenced in a study of cytotoxic CD8 clonotypes in ibrutinib-treated CLL. Here immunoSEQ multiplex PCR was the method, and the copy in TCRdb shows in-frame clones only, minus some. The sample yields 330,000 or so clones, roughly two thirds seen once. The sample consisted of PBMCs, taken after 36 months of ibrutinib treatment. Receptors were obtained from a human donor with chronic lymphocytic leukemia. Each CDR3 is given with its conserved first and last residue. D genes are given only for firm matches. Clone size appears in some rows only: once, few, many, or a class for an expanded clone.

CASTPRRGQSPLSYNEQFF	TGTGCCAGTACCCCCCGGCGGGGCCAGTCCCCCCTCTCCTACAATGAGCAGTTCTTC	TRBV19	NA	TRBJ2-1	NA
CASSLHWTANTEAFF	TGCGCCAGCAGCCTTCACTGGACAGCGAACACTGAAGCTTTCTTT	TRBV4-1	NA	TRBJ1-1	few
CASSSQENTEAFF	TGTGCCAGCAGCTCCCAGGAGAACACTGAAGCTTTCTTT	TRBV7-2	NA	TRBJ1-1	NA
CASSRTRWGGETQYF	TGTGCCAGCAGTCGGACGAGGTGGGGTGGAGAGACCCAGTACTTC	TRBV28	NA	TRBJ2-5	NA
CASSLIHGSAGELFF	TGTGCCAGCAGCTTAATTCACGGGTCCGCCGGGGAGCTGTTTTTT	TRBV7-8	NA	TRBJ2-2	few
CASSLNPGSSLNTEAFF	TGCGCCAGCAGCTTAAACCCAGGGTCCTCATTGAACACTGAAGCTTTCTTT	TRBV5-1	NA	TRBJ1-1	NA
CASSHRFATNEKLFF	TGCGCCAGCAGCCACCGATTCGCAACTAATGAAAAACTGTTTTTT	TRBV4-1	NA	TRBJ1-4	once
CSVQTRTKGANREQYF	TGCAGCGTGCAAACGCGGACGAAGGGGGCGAACCGCGAGCAGTACTTC	TRBV29-1	TRBD1	TRBJ2-7	NA
CASRVTYEQYF	TGTGCCAGCAGAGTAACCTACGAGCAGTACTTC	TRBV2	NA	TRBJ2-7	NA
CASSPGLAGVYEQYF	TGTGCCAGCAGTCCAGGACTAGCGGGGGTCTACGAGCAGTACTTC	TRBV28	TRBD2	TRBJ2-7	NA
CASSLTYQGVETQYF	TGTGCCAGCAGCTTAACATACCAGGGGGTAGAGACCCAGTACTTC	TRBV11-3	TRBD1	TRBJ2-5	NA
CATSARTGRNEKLFF	TGTGCCACCAGCGCGAGGACAGGACGTAATGAAAAACTGTTTTTT	TRBV15	TRBD1	TRBJ1-4	NA
CASSLQYNSPLHF	TGTGCCAGCAGCTTACAGTATAATTCACCCCTCCACTTT	TRBV11-2	NA	TRBJ1-6	NA